This is a list of T cell receptor beta chains from one sample in a study of spatial heterogeneity in lung cancer. TCRdb re-analysed the 5' RACE reads in MiXCR, keeping a single row per CDR3 protein. The repertoire holds approximately 56,000 distinct CDR3 sequences, with under 8% as singletons. The material sequenced was PBMCs, taken at follow-up. The receptors here all came from a female donor with early-stage non-small cell lung cancer. Each CDR3 is given with its conserved first and last residue. The D gene is left open where the match is weak. Clone size is not always given. Where it is, it says once, few, many or a class for expanded clones.

J,size,D,V,CDR3,DNA
TRBJ2-5,once,.,TRBV7-3,CASSLYGQQETQYF,TGTGCCAGCAGCTTGTATGGGCAGCAAGAGACCCAGTACTTC
TRBJ2-7,.,.,TRBV4-1,CASSLEAYFDEQYF,TGCGCCAGCAGCCTAGAAGCGTATTTCGACGAGCAGTACTTC
TRBJ2-1,many,TRBD2,TRBV20-1,CSASPLKQRGGPNEQFF,TGCAGTGCTAGTCCCCTTAAACAGCGGGGGGGCCCCAATGAGCAGTTCTTC
TRBJ2-5,.,.,TRBV7-2,CASSPGTPQETQYF,TGTGCCAGCAGCCCAGGGACACCCCAAGAGACCCAGTACTTC
TRBJ2-5,many,.,TRBV29-1,CSAGDFPQETQYF,TGCAGCGCCGGGGACTTTCCTCAAGAGACCCAGTACTTC
TRBJ2-7,many,TRBD1,TRBV28,CASSPGTGTFRRQYF,TGTGCCAGCAGCCCCGGGACAGGGACTTTTCGCCGGCAGTACTTC
TRBJ1-1,few,.,TRBV12-3/TRBV12-4,CASSLPRVPMNTEAFF,TGTGCCAGCAGTTTACCCAGGGTACCTATGAACACTGAAGCTTTCTTT
TRBJ2-5,.,.,TRBV28,CASSPPTGGGETQYF,TGTGCCAGCAGTCCACCCACAGGGGGGGGAGAGACCCAGTACTTC
TRBJ2-1,.,TRBD1,TRBV24-1,CATSDPGQGANEQFF,TGTGCCACCAGTGACCCGGGACAGGGGGCCAATGAGCAGTTCTTC
TRBJ2-3,.,.,TRBV29-1,CSVRRGTDTRYF,TGCAGCGTTAGGCGGGGCACAGATACGCGGTATTTT
TRBJ1-5,many,.,TRBV5-1,CASSLGNSNQPQHF,TGCGCCAGCAGCTTGGGTAATAGCAATCAGCCCCAGCATTTT
TRBJ1-1,many,TRBD1,TRBV5-1,CASSGWGQGSTEAFF,TGCGCCAGCTCAGGATGGGGACAGGGGAGCACTGAAGCTTTCTTT
TRBJ1-2,many,.,TRBV7-9,CASSLAPGPNYGYTF,TGTGCCAGCAGCTTAGCCCCGGGACCCAACTATGGCTACACCTTC
TRBJ1-2,many,.,TRBV29-1,CSVGTGLGEDTF,TGCAGCGTTGGAACAGGCCTGGGAGAAGACACCTTC
TRBJ2-1,few,.,TRBV14,CASSLSEWGRSYNEQFF,TGTGCCAGCAGCTTGAGTGAGTGGGGCCGCTCCTACAATGAGCAGTTCTTC